This T cell receptor beta chain stems from a study of T-cell reconstitution after alpha-beta-depleted transplantation in children. A TCRbeta library incorporating unique molecular identifiers was prepared. TCRdb processed the PCR reads anew with MiXCR; each CDR3 protein has one entry. Of some 200,000 distinct CDR3 sequences in the sample, 9.5% to 13% are singletons; the top ten hold about 28%. V was pared by 5 bases and J by 3 bases, with 12 bases of the junction left unmatched. The CDR3 is 18 residues long. The germline V gene has CDR1 SEHNR and CDR2 FQNEAQ (reference sequence). The table lists this clonotype with many counts. Its antigen is not identified. Study-level results: It was newly produced T cells that mostly accounted for T-cell counts and diversity one year after transplant.

The V call is TRBV7-9, the J call TRBJ2-1, with 11 nucleotides matching TRBD2. This sequence was found in a child in the first two years of life with acute myeloid leukemia, due to receive a stem cell transplant. Sequenced here: PBMCs, sampled before TCRalphabeta/CD19-depleted stem cell transplant. Here the CDR3 DNA reads TGTGCCAGCAGCCTCCCTAGGGTAGCGGGAGGGGGCTACAATGAGCAGTTCTTC. This codes for CASSLPRVAGGGYNEQFF.